Following are 14 T cell receptor beta chains from one sample sequenced in a study of neurological immune-mediated disorders. TCRdb ran MiXCR on the 5' RACE reads and lists one entry per CDR3 protein. The table has under 100,000 distinct CDR3 sequences, less than 15% seen once. The time point is: longitudinal time-point 2. The source material was PBMCs. These receptor sequences come from a female donor with HTLV-1-associated myelopathy (HAM/TSP).

This clonotype was seen repeatedly, ten times or more. V and J are TRBV12-3 or TRBV12-4 and TRBJ2-7; D might be TRBD2 (6 bases). CDR3 length: 15 residues. V lost 4 bases to trimming and J lost 5 bases, with 18 bases between them. As DNA, the CDR3 is TGTGCCAGCAGTTCTGCGGGACTCAAGAACCACGAGCAGTACTTC. This sequence encodes CASSSAGLKNHEQYF.

This clonotype was seen many times. CDR3 in DNA: TGTGCCACCAGCAGAGGATTCGTAGGGGTTCACACTGAAGCTTTCTTT. Protein product: CATSRGFVGVHTEAFF. The chain carries TRBV15 and TRBJ1-1; a possible D gene is TRBD1 (5 bases). V lost 1 base, J lost 3 bases, and 15 bases lay in between. The CDR3 spans 16 residues. CDR1 LNHNV and CDR2 YYDKDF come from the germline V gene (reference sequence).

There are many counts of this clonotype. V and J are TRBV24-1 and TRBJ2-7, with 7 bases matching TRBD2. CDR1 is KGHDR, CDR2 SFDVKD, per germline. J gave up 5 bases and V 4 bases, and 7 bases lay outside the gene matches. The CDR3 is made up of 14 amino acids. CDR3 protein: CATSDPGGPNEQYF. Written as DNA, the CDR3 is TGTGCCACCAGTGACCCGGGAGGCCCCAACGAGCAGTACTTC.

This clonotype was recorded at least ten times. V usage is TRBV15 and J usage is TRBJ1-1, with D maybe TRBD1 (6 bases). The CDR3 totals 14 residues. V shed 4 bases and J shed 10 bases, with 19 bases lying between them. Per the germline V gene, CDR1 is LNHNV and CDR2 is YYDKDF (reference sequence). CDR3 DNA sequence: TGTGCCACCAGCAACGGGGGCACCACAGTAGGAGCTTTCTTT. It is translated as CATSNGGTTVGAFF. Full variable domain (rest looked up from reference TRBV15 and TRBJ1-1): DAMVIQNPRYQVTQFGKPVTLSCSQTLNHNVMYWYQQKSSQAPKLLFHYYDKDFNNEADTPDNFQSRRPNTSFCFLDIRSPGLGDTAMYLCATSNGGTTVGAFFGQGTRLTVV.

There are many counts of this clonotype. This chain's CDR3 is CASSLGTGLNNEQFF. In nucleotides, the CDR3 is TGTGCCAGCAGCTTGGGGACAGGGTTGAACAATGAGCAGTTCTTC. J is TRBJ2-1 and V is TRBV7-9; TRBD1 agrees at 9 bases. Germline V gene lookup returns CDR1 SEHNR and CDR2 FQNEAQ (reference sequence). Trimming took 3 bases from V and 5 from J; bases not matched to a gene: 5. CDR3 length: 15 amino acids.

In its sample, this clonotype was seen many times. This chain uses TRBV4-1 with TRBJ1-2, with D hard to call. This CDR3 has 10 residues. V was shortened by 8 bases and J by 4 bases, with 5 bases between the two germline ends. Germline V gene lookup returns CDR1 MGHRA and CDR2 YSYEKL. In DNA form, the CDR3 reads TGCGCCAGCTGGATCTATGGCTACACCTTC. This codes for CASWIYGYTF.

This clonotype was seen at least ten times. This sequence joins TRBV24-1 and TRBJ2-1, with 9 bases aligning to TRBD2. The CDR3 is 17 residues long. With 3 bases clipped from V and 7 bases from J, the junction kept 12 bases outside the gene matches. Germline V gene lookup returns CDR1 KGHDR and CDR2 SFDVKD. The CDR3 is CATSDQGGGVPVNEQFF. The CDR3 DNA reads TGTGCCACCAGTGATCAGGGCGGGGGGGTCCCCGTGAATGAGCAGTTCTTC.

The chain has TRBV29-1 and TRBJ2-7, with D unclear. The CDR3 spans 16 residues. Germline V gene sequence: CDR1 SQVTM, CDR2 ANQGSEA. Trimming took off 1 base at V and 4 bases at J, with 20 bases between the two ends. Here the CDR3 DNA reads TGCAGCGTTGAAGTAAGGTTCGGCACAGTTCTTTACGAGCAGTACTTC. This translates into CSVEVRFGTVLYEQYF.

The table lists this clonotype with a few counts. V and J are TRBV5-1 and TRBJ2-7, with D perhaps given as TRBD1 or TRBD2 (5 bases each). Per germline, CDR1 SGHRS and CDR2 YFSETQ. The CDR3 totals 15 residues. With 0 bases removed from V and 7 bases from J, the gap between germline ends came to 17 bases. This chain's CDR3 is CASSLALRDGEEQYF. The CDR3 bases are TGCGCCAGCAGCTTGGCGCTCAGGGATGGGGAGGAGCAGTACTTC.

This clonotype was found many times. The V gene is TRBV6-5, the J gene TRBJ2-4; D is possibly TRBD1 (6 bases). Per germline, CDR1 MNHEY and CDR2 SVGAGI. Trimming removed 6 bases at V and 4 bases at J, with 10 bases between. CDR3 length: 13 amino acids. CDR3 residues: CASSQGKKNIQYF. The CDR3 bases are TGTGCCAGCAGCCAGGGGAAAAAAAACATTCAGTACTTC.

This clonotype was observed at least ten times. The chain joins TRBV5-1 to TRBJ2-2, with TRBD1 identical over 8 bases. The trim removed 2 bases at V and 0 bases at J, leaving 6 bases unmatched. Germline V gene sequence: CDR1 SGHRS, CDR2 YFSETQ. The CDR3 spans 17 residues. CDR3 sequence: CASSLTRTGTNTGELFF. CDR3 DNA sequence: TGCGCCAGCAGCTTAACAAGGACAGGGACGAACACCGGGGAGCTGTTTTTT.

There are many counts of this clonotype. The chain uses TRBV7-8 and TRBJ2-3; 12 bases fit TRBD2. V lost 3 bases, J lost 5 bases, and 12 bases stayed unmatched. CDR3 size: 18 residues. In germline, CDR1 is SGHVS, CDR2 FQNEAQ. The CDR3 bases are TGTGCCAGCAGCTTTCTGACTAGCGGGGGTCCTAGCGAAGATACGCAGTATTTT. Protein product: CASSFLTSGGPSEDTQYF.

V usage is TRBV2 and J usage is TRBJ2-1, with 12 positions matching TRBD2. The J segment lost 9 bases and the V segment lost 7 bases, leaving 13 bases of the junction unmatched. This CDR3 has 16 residues. The germline V gene encodes CDR1 SNHLY and CDR2 FYNNEI. CDR3 DNA sequence: TGTGCCAGCATATTGGCACTAGCGGGGGGCTTCGGTGAGCAGTTCTTC. This codes for CASILALAGGFGEQFF.

This clonotype was recorded many times. The chain recombines TRBV27 with TRBJ1-1; D is possibly TRBD1 (5 bases). Trimming took 5 bases from V and 0 from J, leaving 22 bases between them. Germline CDR1 is MNHEY and CDR2 is SMNVEV (reference sequence). The CDR3 extends over 18 amino acids. CDR3: CASSPHFEGQRLNTEAFF. The CDR3 bases are TGTGCCAGCAGTCCTCACTTCGAGGGGCAGCGACTGAACACTGAAGCTTTCTTT.